The 3 T cell receptor beta chains listed next were all sequenced from one sample in a study of blood T cell repertoires in COVID-19. Libraries were prepared by immunoSEQ multiplex PCR; TCRdb keeps only in-frame clonotypes and omits some of them. This repertoire shows 200,000 to 250,000 clones, roughly 89% found once; its top ten account for 4.1%. Sequencing was carried out using PBMCs or T cells enriched from blood (not recorded which). The receptors stem from a woman in her 30s who had recovered from COVID-19.

The J gene is TRBJ2-7, the V gene TRBV6-2 or TRBV6-3; D call uncertain. The CDR3 extends over 12 amino acids. Trimming took off 5 bases at V and 3 bases at J, with 8 bases between the two ends. Germline assignment: CDR1 MNHEY and CDR2 SVGEGT. CDR3 DNA sequence: TGTGCCAGCAGTGCGGCCGGCTACGAGCAGTACTTC. Translated: CASSAAGYEQYF.

This sequence joins TRBV4-3 and TRBJ1-2; 7 nucleotides agree with TRBD1. The CDR3 is 16 amino acids. Germline CDR1 and CDR2: LGHNA and YSLEER. The J segment lost 0 bases and the V segment lost 2 bases, leaving 6 bases of the junction unmatched. The chain's CDR3 is CASSQHRTGANYGYTF. In DNA, the CDR3 is TGCGCCAGCAGCCAACACCGGACAGGAGCTAACTATGGCTACACCTTC.

V gene TRBV29-1 combines with J gene TRBJ1-1; TRBD1 agrees at 10 bases. With V trimmed by 0 bases and J by 10 bases, 5 bases remained unmatched. CDR1 and CDR2 (germline): SQVTM, ANQGSEA. The CDR3 loop spans 13 amino acids. The CDR3 is CSVEDSDRGRAFF. In DNA, the CDR3 is TGCAGCGTTGAAGATTCCGACAGGGGGCGAGCTTTCTTT.